One sample yielded the 32 T cell receptor beta chains listed below, sequenced in a study of T cell changes during pregnancy in multiple sclerosis. Repertoires were generated with immunoSEQ multiplex PCR, while TCRdb's copy carries only in-frame clones and drops some. The sample lists about 67,000 clones; around 92% were seen once. The sequencing here drew on peripheral blood, taken after pregnancy. The receptors shown here come from a female donor with multiple sclerosis, enrolled in a pregnancy study.

The CDR3 here is CASSPGLNTGELFF. CDR3 nucleotides: TGTGCCAGCTCACCGGGACTCAACACCGGGGAGCTGTTTTTT. The chain combines TRBV18 with TRBJ2-2; tentative D call: TRBD2 (6 bases). V was clipped by 3 bases and J by 2 bases, with 7 bases between them. Germline CDR1 reads KGHSH; CDR2 reads LQKENI. CDR3 length: 14 amino acids.

J is TRBJ2-5 and V is TRBV5-4, with D possibly being TRBD2 (6 bases). The last part of the DNA fits TRBJ2-7 better; the J call may be wrong. This CDR3 region has 15 residues. CDR1 is SGHNT and CDR2 is YYREEE in the germline V gene (reference sequence). The DNA of the CDR3 is TGTGCCAGCAGCTTCCCGGGACTGATCTCCTACGAGCAGTACTTC. Amino acid sequence: CASSFPGLISYEQYF.

V is TRBV28 and J is TRBJ1-2; unclear D gene. The V and J ends lost 6 bases and 4 bases respectively, with 12 bases between them. The CDR3 totals 13 residues. The germline V gene has CDR1 MDHEN and CDR2 SYDVKM. CDR3 residues: CASSSLGFYGYTF. In DNA, the CDR3 is TGTGCCAGCAGCTCCCTAGGTTTCTATGGCTACACCTTC.

The chain employs TRBV6-1 and TRBJ2-7, with 7 bases matching TRBD1. This CDR3 is built from 13 residues. Germline V gene sequence: CDR1 MNHNS, CDR2 SASEGT. V trimming: 7 bases; J trimming: 4 bases; junction bases outside the gene matches: 7. The DNA for the CDR3 is TGTGCCAGCAAACGGGACAGCATTTACGAGCAGTACTTC. It yields the protein CASKRDSIYEQYF.

V gene TRBV6-5 combines with J gene TRBJ2-1; 9 bases are shared with TRBD2. The junction had 6 bases not matched to a gene; V was cut back by 0 bases and J by 9 bases. Germline V gene data show CDR1 as MNHEY and CDR2 as SVGAGI. The CDR3 consists of 15 residues. For the CDR3, the DNA is TGTGCCAGCAGTTACTCGGCGGGAGGGCCGGGTGAGCAGTTCTTC. This translates into CASSYSAGGPGEQFF.

This chain joins TRBV7-9 and TRBJ2-1, with 7 bases aligning to TRBD2. Per the germline V gene, CDR1 is SEHNR and CDR2 is FQNEAQ (reference sequence). The V segment lost 2 bases and the J segment 3 bases; nucleotides outside the gene matches: 4. This CDR3 is 15 amino acids long. The CDR3 DNA is TGTGCCAGCAGCTTACGGGGGGAGGACTACAATGAGCAGTTCTTC. Its translation is CASSLRGEDYNEQFF.

The gene calls are TRBV28 and TRBJ1-5; D may be TRBD1 (6 bases). V was shortened by 5 bases and J by 4 bases, with 15 bases between the two germline ends. Germline V lookup: CDR1 MDHEN, CDR2 SYDVKM. CDR3 length: 15 amino acids. CDR3 DNA: TGTGCCAGCAGTGACAGGTCTGGGGGAAATCAGCCCCAGCATTTT. Translation gives CASSDRSGGNQPQHF.

The chain joins TRBV6-5 to TRBJ1-2; D is perhaps TRBD1 (5 bases). Between the trimmed V and J ends, which lost 6 bases and 2 bases, there was a span of 7 bases. The V gene's germline CDR1 is MNHEY and CDR2 SVGAGI. CDR3 length equals 12 residues. The CDR3: CASRGQNYGYTF. The CDR3, as DNA: TGTGCCAGCAGGGGGCAGAACTATGGCTACACCTTC.

The chain links TRBV6-6 to TRBJ2-1, with D possibly matching TRBD1 (6 bases). Germline CDR1 and CDR2: MNHNY and SVGAGI (reference sequence). Trimming took off 2 bases at V and 8 bases at J, with 10 bases between the two ends. The CDR3 is 13 amino acids. CDR3 coding DNA: TGTGCCAGCAGTTACCGGGACAATTATGAGCAGTTCTTC. It specifies CASSYRDNYEQFF.

J is TRBJ2-5 and V is TRBV5-1; no clear D gene. The germline gives CDR1 SGHRS, CDR2 YFSETQ. Trimming pared 0 bases from V and 1 base from J, leaving 13 bases between. This CDR3 has 16 amino acids. Here the CDR3 reads CASSLDVTPGQETQYF. The CDR3 nucleotides are TGCGCCAGCAGCTTGGACGTCACCCCCGGCCAAGAGACCCAGTACTTC.

The chain employs TRBV7-9 and TRBJ2-7, with D uncertain. Trimming cost V 5 bases and J 1 base, with 18 bases left between them. This CDR3 region has 16 residues. Germline V gene data show CDR1 as SEHNR and CDR2 as FQNEAQ (reference sequence). CDR3 sequence (DNA): TGTGCCAGCAGCCTCCACTTTGCGACGGAGTCCTACGAGCAGTACTTC. Protein: CASSLHFATESYEQYF. Looking up the rest from reference TRBV7-9 and TRBJ2-7 gives the full variable domain: DTGVSQNPRHKITKRGQNVTFRCDPISEHNRLYWYRQTLGQGPEFLTYFQNEAQLEKSRLLSDRFSAERPKGSFSTLEIQRTEQGDSAMYLCASSLHFATESYEQYFGPGTRLTVT.

This sequence joins TRBV28 and TRBJ2-5; D may be TRBD2 (6 bases). Germline V gives CDR1 MDHEN, CDR2 SYDVKM. Trimming removed 7 bases at V and 4 bases at J, with 19 bases between. The CDR3 has 15 residues. CDR3 DNA: TGTGCCAGCATTAAATCCGGACTACCAGGAGAGACCCAGTACTTC. It encodes CASIKSGLPGETQYF.

This CDR3 is CASSPMRTGTEEQYF. CDR3 nucleotides: TGTGCCAGCTCACCAATGCGGACAGGGACAGAGGAGCAGTACTTC. The chain is built from TRBV18 and TRBJ2-7, with 8 bases that match TRBD1. The CDR3 is 15 residues long. The germline CDR1 and CDR2 sequences are KGHSH and LQKENI. V was clipped by 2 bases and J by 7 bases; unmatched bases: 10.

The J gene is TRBJ1-2, the V gene TRBV5-4; D is perhaps TRBD1 (5 bases). CDR1 SGHNT and CDR2 YYREEE come from the germline V gene (reference sequence). The CDR3 is 16 residues long. V was pared by 5 bases and J by 8 bases, with 25 bases between. CDR3 in amino acids: CASSEQTDPIVSGYTF. The CDR3 DNA follows: TGTGCCAGCAGTGAACAGACAGATCCTATCGTTTCGGGCTACACCTTC.

This sequence joins TRBV9 and TRBJ2-3, with D possibly being TRBD2 (5 bases). V was pared by 6 bases and J by 5 bases, with 13 bases between. Germline CDR1 reads SGDLS; CDR2 reads YYNGEE. This CDR3 has 13 amino acids. CDR3 sequence (DNA): TGTGCCAGCACCCCCCACCGGGGAGATACGCAGTATTTT. It yields the protein CASTPHRGDTQYF.

In DNA, the CDR3 is TGCAGCGTTCACGGGACTCTTACAGATACGCAGTATTTT. The encoded protein is CSVHGTLTDTQYF. The chain carries TRBV29-1 and TRBJ2-3; a weak D match, TRBD2 (6 bases). The CDR3 has 13 residues. Trimming took 5 bases from V and 3 from J, leaving 12 bases between them. CDR1 SQVTM and CDR2 ANQGSEA come from the germline V gene.

The chain joins TRBV18 to TRBJ1-2; TRBD1 matches at 9 bases. V dropped 2 bases and J dropped 6; count of bases not matched to a gene: 4. The germline V gene encodes CDR1 KGHSH and CDR2 LQKENI. This CDR3 contains 14 residues. DNA of the CDR3: TGTGCCAGCTCACCAGACAGGGGGACGGATGGCTACACCTTC. It yields the protein CASSPDRGTDGYTF.

The rearrangement uses TRBV30 and TRBJ2-3; 14 bases are shared with TRBD2. Losses at the gene ends were 1 base for V and 4 bases for J; bases not matched to a gene: 4. Germline V gene lookup returns CDR1 GTSNPN and CDR2 SVGIG (reference sequence). The length of the CDR3 is 16 residues. This CDR3 is CAWSGGLAGVADTQYF. CDR3 coding DNA: TGTGCCTGGAGTGGGGGACTAGCGGGAGTGGCAGATACGCAGTATTTT.

The V gene is TRBV25-1, the J gene TRBJ2-3; TRBD1 might be the D (5 bases). With 0 bases removed from V and 2 bases from J, the gap between germline ends came to 18 bases. The CDR3 is made up of 18 amino acids. Germline-derived CDR1 and CDR2 are MGHDK and SYGVNS. CDR3: CASSEYFFQGEVTDTQYF. The DNA for the CDR3 is TGTGCCAGCAGTGAATATTTTTTCCAGGGCGAAGTCACAGATACGCAGTATTTT.

This sequence joins TRBV11-2 and TRBJ2-2; D uncertain. This CDR3 has 15 amino acids. Trimming stripped 4 bases from V and 0 bases from J, with 9 bases between. Germline CDR1 and CDR2: SGHAT and FQNNGV. As DNA, the CDR3 is TGTGCCAGCAGCTCCAATCGGGCGAACACCGGGGAGCTGTTTTTT. Translated, it gives CASSSNRANTGELFF.

V is TRBV4-1 and J is TRBJ2-7; the D gene is possibly TRBD1 (5 bases). The germline V gene encodes CDR1 MGHRA and CDR2 YSYEKL. V was cut by 0 bases and J by 4 bases, with 13 bases left in between. The CDR3 contains 15 residues. The CDR3 protein is CASSQERRETYEQYF. The CDR3 nucleotides read TGCGCCAGCAGCCAAGAACGCAGGGAAACGTACGAGCAGTACTTC.

J is TRBJ1-5 and V is TRBV30, with D possibly matching TRBD1 (6 bases). Germline V gives CDR1 GTSNPN, CDR2 SVGIG (reference sequence). The CDR3 contains 14 residues. Trimming took 0 bases from V and 4 from J, leaving 10 bases between them. CDR3 coding DNA: TGTGCCTGGAGTGTAGGGCAGGGGAATCAGCCCCAGCATTTT. As protein: CAWSVGQGNQPQHF.

The rearrangement links TRBV19 to TRBJ2-5; D is unclear. The CDR3 has 13 residues. The germline V gene has CDR1 LNHDA and CDR2 SQIVND (reference sequence). The ends were cut back, 3 bases at V and 3 bases at J, with 8 bases in the middle. Here the CDR3 reads CASSIGQEETQYF. The CDR3 DNA reads TGTGCCAGTAGTATTGGGCAGGAAGAGACCCAGTACTTC.

Notes on this clone: Mismatch with germline at one junction end may stem from a read error. The genes are TRBV7-7 and TRBJ1-5; 7 positions match TRBD1. From germline, CDR1 is SSHAT and CDR2 FNYEAQ (reference sequence). CDR3 length equals 17 residues. As DNA, the CDR3 is TGTGCTAGCAGCTTACCGCCCGGGACAGCTGGCAATCAGCCCCAGCATTTT. It is translated as CASSLPPGTAGNQPQHF.

CDR3 protein: CASSQDTGPQETQYF. The DNA of the CDR3 is TGCGCCAGCAGCCAAGATACAGGGCCCCAAGAGACCCAGTACTTC. The V and J genes are TRBV4-3 and TRBJ2-5; D possibly corresponds to TRBD1 (6 bases). Germline CDR1 is LGHNA and CDR2 is YSLEER. Trimming stripped 0 bases from V and 1 base from J, with 9 bases between. The CDR3 totals 15 residues.

V is TRBV5-1 and J is TRBJ2-1; D may be TRBD2 (6 bases). The CDR3 extends over 13 amino acids. The V gene lost 4 bases and the J gene lost 8 bases, with 13 bases spanning the gap. Germline V lookup: CDR1 SGHRS, CDR2 YFSETQ. CDR3 bases: TGCGCCAGCAGCGGTCGACTAGGCGATGAGCAGTTCTTC. This sequence encodes CASSGRLGDEQFF.

The chain combines TRBV6-4 with TRBJ2-7, with 10 nucleotides matching TRBD2. Germline V CDR1 and CDR2: MRHNA, SNTAGT. This CDR3 is 14 amino acids long. V was pared by 5 bases and J by 3 bases, with 4 bases of the junction left unmatched. DNA for the CDR3: TGTGCCAGCAGTCCTAGCGGGAGTATCTACGAGCAGTACTTC. Translated: CASSPSGSIYEQYF.

V is TRBV6-5 and J is TRBJ1-2, with 7 bases lining up with TRBD1. This CDR3 region has 14 residues. Germline V gene sequence: CDR1 MNHEY, CDR2 SVGAGI. The trim removed 2 bases at V and 3 bases at J, leaving 3 bases unmatched. The CDR3 loop reads CASSYRGRDYGYTF. CDR3 sequence (DNA): TGTGCCAGCAGTTACAGGGGGCGCGACTATGGCTACACCTTC.

The genes are TRBV6-6 and TRBJ1-5, with 9 bases fitting TRBD1. Trimming at V came to 2 bases and at J to 7 bases, leaving 6 bases not matched to a gene. The germline V gene has CDR1 MNHNY and CDR2 SVGAGI (reference sequence). The CDR3 is 15 residues long. The chain's CDR3 is CASSYTQGAEQPQHF. DNA of the CDR3: TGTGCCAGCAGTTACACACAGGGGGCAGAGCAGCCCCAGCATTTT.

The chain combines TRBV5-4 with TRBJ2-3, with D perhaps TRBD2 (5 bases). V lost 0 bases and J 0 bases, leaving 17 bases between the germline ends. There are 18 residues in the CDR3. Germline CDR1 SGHNT, CDR2 YYREEE (reference sequence). The CDR3 here is CASSLDPRAGGSTDTQYF. The CDR3 DNA is TGTGCCAGCAGCTTGGACCCACGGGCGGGCGGCAGCACAGATACGCAGTATTTT.

This chain uses TRBV7-9 with TRBJ2-2; 9 bases match TRBD1. Germline V gives CDR1 SEHNR, CDR2 FQNEAQ (reference sequence). The CDR3 is 16 residues long. V shed 5 bases, J shed 5 bases, and the junction held 9 bases outside the gene matches. CDR3 coding DNA: TGTGCCAGCAGCATTTCCGGGACAGGGATTACCGGGGAGCTGTTTTTT. This encodes CASSISGTGITGELFF.

The chain uses TRBV30 and TRBJ2-1, with a possible D match to TRBD2 (6 bases). CDR1 is GTSNPN and CDR2 is SVGIG in the germline V gene (reference sequence). The CDR3 has 15 residues. V shed 1 base and J shed 4 bases, with 14 bases lying between them. The DNA for the CDR3 is TGTGCCTGGAGTGGGGCGGGGCCCTCGTACAATGAGCAGTTCTTC. This encodes CAWSGAGPSYNEQFF.